Shown below are 21 T cell receptor beta chains from a single sample sequenced in a study of blood T cell repertoires in COVID-19. Profiled with immunoSEQ multiplex PCR; TCRdb holds only in-frame clones, not every one. The sample comprises 82,000 or so clones, around 89% of which are singletons, and under 1.5% rests with the top ten. Sequenced material: PBMCs or T cells enriched from blood (not recorded which). These receptors were taken from a woman between 45 and 60 years old with acute COVID-19.

The V and J genes are TRBV19 and TRBJ2-1, with 8 bases that match TRBD2. This CDR3 comprises 13 residues. CDR1 is LNHDA and CDR2 is SQIVND in the germline V gene (reference sequence). With 11 bases clipped from V and 0 bases from J, the junction kept 3 bases outside the gene matches. CDR3 loop: CAASGSSYNEQFF. The CDR3 region has the DNA TGTGCCGCCAGCGGGAGCTCCTACAATGAGCAGTTCTTC.

This chain connects TRBV2 to TRBJ2-7, with a weak D call TRBD2 (6 bases). Trimming pared 8 bases from V and 2 bases from J, leaving 13 bases between. The CDR3 runs 13 residues. Germline V lookup: CDR1 SNHLY, CDR2 FYNNEI. Here the CDR3 DNA reads TGTGCCAGCGGAGGTAGCGGAGCCTACGAGCAGTACTTC. It specifies CASGGSGAYEQYF.

The sample holds one count of this clone. The V call is TRBV18, the J call TRBJ1-1, with 7 bases that match TRBD1. Germline CDR1 is KGHSH and CDR2 is LQKENI. The J segment lost 6 bases and the V segment lost 1 base, leaving 5 bases of the junction unmatched. CDR3 length: 14 amino acids. CDR3 DNA: TGTGCCAGCTCACCACAGGAGGGGGCCCCTGAAGCTTTCTTT. Its protein product is CASSPQEGAPEAFF.

V is TRBV28 and J is TRBJ2-1, with TRBD2 matching 9 bases. The CDR3 is 17 amino acids. Germline V gene lookup returns CDR1 MDHEN and CDR2 SYDVKM. The junction had 10 bases not matched to a gene; V was cut back by 6 bases and J by 1 base. Here the CDR3 DNA reads TGTGCCAGCAGCCATCAGACTAGCGGCGGTTCCTACAATGAGCAGTTCTTC. As protein: CASSHQTSGGSYNEQFF.

V usage is TRBV11-2 and J usage is TRBJ2-2; 9 nucleotides align to TRBD2. Germline values: CDR1 SGHAT, CDR2 FQNNGV. The CDR3 has 16 amino acids. V dropped 1 base and J dropped 4; count of bases not matched to a gene: 4. The CDR3 here is CASSLGSGRTTGELFF. The DNA of the CDR3 is TGTGCCAGCAGCTTAGGCAGCGGGAGGACCACCGGGGAGCTGTTTTTT. Using reference TRBV11-2 and TRBJ2-2 for the parts outside the CDR3, the full variable domain is EAGVAQSPRYKIIEKRQSVAFWCNPISGHATLYWYQQILGQGPKLLIQFQNNGVVDDSQLPKDRFSAERLKGVDSTLKIQPAKLEDSAVYLCASSLGSGRTTGELFFGEGSRLTVL.

The gene calls are TRBV6-1 and TRBJ1-6; D gene ambiguous. In germline, CDR1 is MNHNS, CDR2 SASEGT. The CDR3 spans 18 residues. V was pared by 4 bases and J by 5 bases, with 21 bases between. Here the CDR3 reads CASSGLPFDFEDNSPLHF. CDR3 bases: TGTGCCAGCAGTGGACTACCCTTCGACTTCGAAGATAATTCACCCCTCCACTTT.

V usage is TRBV25-1 and J usage is TRBJ1-4; D not resolved. Germline CDR1 is MGHDK and CDR2 is SYGVNS. The CDR3 spans 12 residues. Trimming took 7 bases from V and 5 from J, leaving 8 bases between them. The chain's CDR3 is CASKAGNEKLFF. The CDR3, as DNA: TGTGCCAGCAAGGCGGGGAATGAAAAACTGTTTTTT. The full variable domain, rest sourced from reference TRBV25-1 and TRBJ1-4, is EADIYQTPRYLVIGTGKKITLECSQTMGHDKMYWYQQDPGMELHLIHYSYGVNSTEKGDLSSESTVSRIRTEHFPLTLESARPSHTSQYLCASKAGNEKLFFGSGTQLSVL.

The rearrangement uses TRBV14 and TRBJ2-1; TRBD2 matches at 11 bases. The J segment lost 4 bases and the V segment lost 4 bases, leaving 6 bases of the junction unmatched. The CDR3 has 16 amino acids. Germline values: CDR1 SGHDN, CDR2 FVKESK. The CDR3 DNA is TGTGCCAGCAGCCTACTAGCGGGAGTCAGTTACAATGAGCAGTTCTTC. This translates into CASSLLAGVSYNEQFF.

This chain links TRBV12-5 with TRBJ2-5; perhaps TRBD1 as D (7 bases). Per the germline V gene, CDR1 is LGHNT and CDR2 is FRNRAP. This CDR3 spans 14 amino acids. Trimming shortened V by 4 bases and J by 4 bases, and 13 bases separated the two germline ends. CDR3 amino acids: CASGSRQGGETQYF. CDR3 DNA sequence: TGTGCTAGTGGTTCCCGACAGGGAGGAGAGACCCAGTACTTC.

V usage is TRBV29-1 and J usage is TRBJ1-3; D may be TRBD1 (5 bases). The CDR3 runs 14 residues. Looked up from germline, CDR1 is SQVTM and CDR2 is ANQGSEA. V was cut by 5 bases and J by 0 bases, with 11 bases left in between. CDR3 nucleotides: TGCAGCGTTCTCTTAGACAGCTCTGGAAACACCATATATTTT. Translated: CSVLLDSSGNTIYF.

The chain links TRBV30 to TRBJ1-1, with D perhaps TRBD1 (6 bases). The ends were cut back, 5 bases at V and 9 bases at J, with 25 bases in the middle. From germline, CDR1 is GTSNPN and CDR2 SVGIG (reference sequence). The CDR3 is made up of 15 amino acids. The CDR3 bases are TGTGCCTGGGGGATGGGGGGGGGCGAGGGTTCCCAAGCTTTCTTT. This codes for CAWGMGGGEGSQAFF.

In DNA form, the CDR3 reads TGTGCCAGCAGCTTATTGTTCGGGACAGGCTATGGCTACACCTTC. Amino acids: CASSLLFGTGYGYTF. V is TRBV7-2 and J is TRBJ1-2; 8 bases line up with TRBD1. Germline V gives CDR1 SGHTA, CDR2 FQGNSA. The CDR3 has 15 amino acids. After removal of 2 bases from V and 4 bases from J, the junction contained 6 bases not matched to a gene.

V gene TRBV19 combines with J gene TRBJ2-7; tentatively, D is TRBD1 (6 bases). Germline V gene sequence: CDR1 LNHDA, CDR2 SQIVND (reference sequence). V shed 5 bases and J shed 0 bases, with 11 bases lying between them. The CDR3 has 14 amino acids. The CDR3 region has the DNA TGTGCCAGTAGTGTCGGACAGAGCTCCTACGAGCAGTACTTC. Protein: CASSVGQSSYEQYF.

This chain connects TRBV6-2 or TRBV6-3 to TRBJ2-5, with TRBD1 identical over 9 bases. The CDR3 consists of 15 residues. V shed 2 bases, J shed 5 bases, and the junction held 6 bases outside the gene matches. CDR1 is MNHEY and CDR2 is SVGEGT in the germline V gene. Here the CDR3 DNA reads TGTGCCAGCAGTTACCCGGGACAGGGAGGGGAGACCCAGTACTTC. It specifies CASSYPGQGGETQYF.

The chain is built from TRBV6-5 and TRBJ1-2; D gene ambiguous. V was pared by 3 bases and J by 5 bases, with 13 bases between. Germline CDR1 reads MNHEY; CDR2 reads SVGAGI. The CDR3 has 14 residues. In nucleotides, the CDR3 is TGTGCCAGCAGTTATCGTGCGGTGCCGTATGGCTACACCTTC. It yields the protein CASSYRAVPYGYTF.

This clone was seen a single time. V gene TRBV7-6 combines with J gene TRBJ1-3, with 7 bases aligning to TRBD1. This CDR3 contains 13 residues. J lost 4 bases, V lost 7 bases, and 4 bases had no gene match. CDR1 and CDR2 (germline): SGHVS, FNYEAQ. The CDR3: CASTKDRGNTIYF. The CDR3 nucleotides are TGTGCCAGCACCAAGGACAGGGGAAACACCATATATTTT.

This chain links TRBV28 with TRBJ2-1, with 8 nucleotides matching TRBD2. After removal of 4 bases from V and 2 bases from J, the junction contained 10 bases not matched to a gene. Germline V CDR1 and CDR2: MDHEN, SYDVKM. CDR3 length: 17 residues. CDR3 nucleotide sequence: TGTGCCAGCAGTTCAGCCGGGACTAGGGGGACCTACAATGAGCAGTTCTTC. Its translation is CASSSAGTRGTYNEQFF.

V gene TRBV7-8 combines with J gene TRBJ2-2; D gene uncertain. In germline, CDR1 is SGHVS, CDR2 FQNEAQ. V lost 0 bases and J 5 bases, leaving 4 bases between the germline ends. The CDR3 extends over 13 amino acids. This CDR3 reads CASSLARTGELFF. The CDR3 nucleotides read TGTGCCAGCAGCTTAGCCCGTACCGGGGAGCTGTTTTTT.

The CDR3 region is CASTAGVGDTQYF. The CDR3 DNA reads TGTGCCAGTACAGCGGGAGTTGGAGATACGCAGTATTTT. The chain carries TRBV19 and TRBJ2-3; 8 nucleotides match TRBD2. CDR1 LNHDA and CDR2 SQIVND come from the germline V gene (reference sequence). J was trimmed by 5 bases and V by 7 bases; bases with no gene match: 5. CDR3 length equals 13 residues.

V usage is TRBV18 and J usage is TRBJ1-5, with D uncertain. The germline CDR1 and CDR2 sequences are KGHSH and LQKENI. The CDR3 runs 15 residues. The ends were cut back, 3 bases at V and 7 bases at J, with 16 bases in the middle. The CDR3 reads CASSPFSGGIQPQHF. CDR3 nucleotide sequence: TGTGCCAGCTCACCTTTTTCCGGCGGCATACAGCCCCAGCATTTT.

This sequence joins TRBV3-1 (or the pseudogene TRBV3-2) and TRBJ2-7, with 7 bases matching TRBD2. Trimming took 2 bases from V and 1 from J; bases not matched to a gene: 2. The CDR3 sequence is 14 residues long. Germline CDR1 reads LGHDT; CDR2 reads YNNKEL (reference sequence). The CDR3 loop is CASSQLAVSYEQYF. Here the CDR3 DNA reads TGTGCCAGCAGCCAACTAGCGGTTTCCTACGAGCAGTACTTC.